This is a list of T cell receptor beta chains from one sample in a study of blood T cell repertoires in COVID-19. The method was immunoSEQ multiplex PCR; TCRdb's version includes in-frame clones alone and lacks a portion of them. This repertoire shows about 220,000 clones, 75% to 90% found once; its top ten account for 3% to 4.5%. Sequencing used PBMCs or T cells enriched from blood (not recorded which). These receptors all stem from a middle-aged woman with acute COVID-19. The CDR3 runs from the conserved cysteine through the conserved F or W. The order of the fields is clone size, V gene, CDR3 length, D gene, J gene, CDR3 DNA, CDR3 protein. D genes are given only for firm matches. Clone size appears in some rows only: once, few, many, or a class for an expanded clone.

size: NA; V: TRBV25-1; length: 12; D: TRBD1; J: TRBJ1-1; DNA: TGTGCCAGCAGCAAAGACAGGGGTGAAGCTTTCTTT; CDR3: CASSKDRGEAFF
size: NA; V: TRBV3-1/TRBV3-2; length: 15; D: TRBD2; J: TRBJ2-1; DNA: TGTGCCAGCAGCCCTACTAGCGGGGGATACAATGAGCAGTTCTTC; CDR3: CASSPTSGGYNEQFF
size: NA; V: TRBV5-6; length: 15; D: TRBD1; J: TRBJ1-5; DNA: TGTGCCAGCAGCTTCACGGGACAGACCAATCAGCCCCAGCATTTT; CDR3: CASSFTGQTNQPQHF
size: NA; V: TRBV3-1/TRBV3-2; length: 14; D: NA; J: TRBJ1-5; DNA: TGTGCCAGCAGCCAAGATTGGGCGGGTCAGCCCCAGCATTTT; CDR3: CASSQDWAGQPQHF
size: NA; V: TRBV3-1/TRBV3-2; length: 16; D: TRBD1; J: TRBJ1-6; DNA: TGTGCCAGCAGCCGCTGGACAGGGGGCGAGGATTCACCCCTCCACTTT; CDR3: CASSRWTGGEDSPLHF
size: NA; V: TRBV7-3; length: 18; D: TRBD2; J: TRBJ2-2; DNA: TGTGCCAGCAGCGTCCGGGGACTAGCGGGGGTGGACACCGGGGAGCTGTTTTTT; CDR3: CASSVRGLAGVDTGELFF
size: NA; V: TRBV9; length: 17; D: NA; J: TRBJ1-1; DNA: TGTGCCAGCAGCGGGCAGGGGCGCAGCTTTATGAACACTGAAGCTTTCTTT; CDR3: CASSGQGRSFMNTEAFF
size: NA; V: TRBV5-1; length: 15; D: NA; J: TRBJ2-3; DNA: TGCGCCAGCAGCTTGGACAGCTCGAGCACAGATACGCAGTATTTT; CDR3: CASSLDSSSTDTQYF
size: NA; V: TRBV7-9; length: 13; D: NA; J: TRBJ1-1; DNA: TGTGCCAGCAGCTCGGCAGGGTACACTGAAGCTTTCTTT; CDR3: CASSSAGYTEAFF
size: once; V: TRBV5-6; length: 15; D: NA; J: TRBJ2-5; DNA: TGTGCCAGCAGCCACCGGCGACTAGTGCAAGAGACCCAGTACTTC; CDR3: CASSHRRLVQETQYF
size: once; V: TRBV19; length: 14; D: NA; J: TRBJ1-5; DNA: TGTGCCAGTAGTCACCAGGGAAGCAATCAGCCCCAGCATTTT; CDR3: CASSHQGSNQPQHF
size: NA; V: TRBV4-3; length: 16; D: NA; J: TRBJ1-6; DNA: TGCGCCAGCAGCCAAGAGGGCGGGGCTAGGAATTCACCCCTCCACTTT; CDR3: CASSQEGGARNSPLHF
size: NA; V: TRBV9; length: 15; D: TRBD2; J: TRBJ2-1; DNA: TGTGCCAGCAGCGTAGTGAGCGGGGGGGTGAATGAGCAGTTCTTC; CDR3: CASSVVSGGVNEQFF
size: NA; V: TRBV6-5; length: 16; D: NA; J: TRBJ1-6; DNA: TGTGCCAGCAGTTACACCGACCGGGCCGGGGATTCACCCCTCCACTTT; CDR3: CASSYTDRAGDSPLHF
size: once; V: TRBV18; length: 18; D: NA; J: TRBJ1-1; DNA: TGTGCCAGCTCACCCCGGATGTCCAGGGTAGGAGAGGACACTGAAGCTTTCTTT; CDR3: CASSPRMSRVGEDTEAFF
size: NA; V: TRBV5-1; length: 15; D: TRBD2; J: TRBJ2-1; DNA: TGCGCCAGCAGCTTGAGACTAGCGGGGGTCGATGAGCAGTTCTTC; CDR3: CASSLRLAGVDEQFF
size: once; V: TRBV28; length: 14; D: NA; J: TRBJ1-5; DNA: TGTGCCAGCATTGGACGGGGGGCGTATCAGCCCCAGCATTTT; CDR3: CASIGRGAYQPQHF
size: many; V: TRBV27; length: 12; D: NA; J: TRBJ1-2; DNA: TGTGCCAGCTCGGTGGGGGGCTATGGCTACACCTTC; CDR3: CASSVGGYGYTF
size: NA; V: TRBV4-3; length: 15; D: NA; J: TRBJ1-4; DNA: TGCGCCAGCAGCCAAGTTCGCCTTCAAGAGGAAAAACTGTTTTTT; CDR3: CASSQVRLQEEKLFF
size: NA; V: TRBV6-5; length: 12; D: NA; J: TRBJ1-4; DNA: TGTGCCAGCCGTTCGTCAGGAGAAAAACTGTTTTTT; CDR3: CASRSSGEKLFF
size: NA; V: TRBV7-9; length: 12; D: NA; J: TRBJ2-7; DNA: TGTGCCAGCAGCGCAATCAGGGGCGAGCAGTACTTC; CDR3: CASSAIRGEQYF
size: few; V: TRBV19; length: 15; D: TRBD2; J: TRBJ2-5; DNA: TGTGCCAGCCGGACTAGCGGGGGGCCGAAAGAGACCCAGTACTTC; CDR3: CASRTSGGPKETQYF
size: NA; V: TRBV25-1; length: 17; D: TRBD1; J: TRBJ2-2; DNA: TGTGCCAGCAGTGAAGTACCTGGACAGGGGAACACCGGGGAGCTGTTTTTT; CDR3: CASSEVPGQGNTGELFF
size: NA; V: TRBV12-5; length: 12; D: NA; J: TRBJ1-2; DNA: TGTGCTAGTGGTCCCAACCGGGATAGCTACACCTTC; CDR3: CASGPNRDSYTF
size: once; V: TRBV6-2/TRBV6-3; length: 15; D: TRBD2; J: TRBJ2-1; DNA: TGTGCCAGCAGTTCACTAGCGGGGGACTACAATGAGCAGTTCTTC; CDR3: CASSSLAGDYNEQFF
size: NA; V: TRBV19; length: 17; D: TRBD1; J: TRBJ1-2; DNA: TGTGCCAGTAGTATATCTTCCGGGACAGGGGGCCCCTATGGCTACACCTTC; CDR3: CASSISSGTGGPYGYTF
size: NA; V: TRBV3-1/TRBV3-2; length: 16; D: TRBD1; J: TRBJ1-5; DNA: TGTGCCAGCAGCCAAGCGACAGGGGAAGGCAATCAGCCCCAGCATTTT; CDR3: CASSQATGEGNQPQHF
size: few; V: TRBV6-5; length: 13; D: NA; J: TRBJ1-5; DNA: TGTGCCAGCAGTTGGGTGGGGGCTCAGCCCCAGCATTTT; CDR3: CASSWVGAQPQHF
size: once; V: TRBV11-3; length: 16; D: NA; J: TRBJ2-3; DNA: TGTGCCAGCAGCGACTACGGCGGGGAGGTCACAGATACGCAGTATTTT; CDR3: CASSDYGGEVTDTQYF
size: NA; V: TRBV6-6; length: 13; D: NA; J: TRBJ1-1; DNA: TGTGCCAGCGAGAGGATAATGAACACTGAAGCTTTCTTT; CDR3: CASERIMNTEAFF
size: NA; V: TRBV18; length: 15; D: NA; J: TRBJ1-1; DNA: TGTGCCAGCTCCGCCGGGAGGGGCATGAACACTGAAGCTTTCTTT; CDR3: CASSAGRGMNTEAFF
size: NA; V: TRBV29-1; length: 11; D: NA; J: TRBJ2-3; DNA: TGCAGCGTTGATCGCGCAGATACGCAGTATTTT; CDR3: CSVDRADTQYF
size: NA; V: TRBV19; length: 14; D: NA; J: TRBJ1-5; DNA: TGTGCCAGTAGGGATGCAGGGGTCAATCAGCCCCAGCATTTT; CDR3: CASRDAGVNQPQHF
size: NA; V: TRBV5-6; length: 15; D: TRBD1; J: TRBJ2-2; DNA: TGTGCCAGCAGATCAACAGGGGTCTTCACCGGGGAGCTGTTTTTT; CDR3: CASRSTGVFTGELFF
size: NA; V: TRBV7-9; length: 14; D: NA; J: TRBJ1-1; DNA: TGTGCCAGCAGCTTAAGGGGGATCGGCACTGAAGCTTTCTTT; CDR3: CASSLRGIGTEAFF
size: NA; V: TRBV6-4; length: 19; D: NA; J: TRBJ1-6; DNA: TGTGCCAGCAGCCCCCTCGTCTTGGAAGGGGCCCAAACGAATTCACCCCTCCACTTT; CDR3: CASSPLVLEGAQTNSPLHF
size: NA; V: TRBV5-1; length: 13; D: NA; J: TRBJ2-3; DNA: TGCGCCAGCGCCCCGGTTCTCACCGATACGCAGTATTTT; CDR3: CASAPVLTDTQYF
size: once; V: TRBV19; length: 17; D: NA; J: TRBJ1-4; DNA: TGTGCCAGTAGTATTAGATCGCAGGGCCTATATAAAGAAAAACTGTTTTTT; CDR3: CASSIRSQGLYKEKLFF
size: once; V: TRBV19; length: 15; D: TRBD1; J: TRBJ1-2; DNA: TGTGCCAGTAGTAACAAAGGACAGGGCCACTATGGCTACACCTTC; CDR3: CASSNKGQGHYGYTF
size: NA; V: TRBV19; length: 13; D: NA; J: TRBJ2-5; DNA: TGTGCCAGTAGTATTGGTCGAGAAGAGACCCAGTACTTC; CDR3: CASSIGREETQYF
size: NA; V: TRBV12-3/TRBV12-4; length: 13; D: NA; J: TRBJ1-1; DNA: TGTGCCAGCACCCCCGACAAGAACACTGAAGCTTTCTTT; CDR3: CASTPDKNTEAFF
size: NA; V: TRBV19; length: 17; D: TRBD1; J: TRBJ1-2; DNA: TGTGCCAGTAGTATAGATCGCAACGGACAGGGACTCTATGGCTACACCTTC; CDR3: CASSIDRNGQGLYGYTF
size: few; V: TRBV19; length: 10; D: NA; J: TRBJ1-1; DNA: TGTGCCAGTAGATCTTCTGAAGCTTTCTTT; CDR3: CASRSSEAFF
size: once; V: TRBV7-9; length: 15; D: TRBD2; J: TRBJ2-5; DNA: TGTGCCAGCAGCGGGGGACTAGCGTCACAAGAGACCCAGTACTTC; CDR3: CASSGGLASQETQYF
size: NA; V: TRBV5-5; length: 16; D: NA; J: TRBJ1-3; DNA: TGTGCCAGCAGCTCGCAGATTGGGAGGACTGGAAACACCATATATTTT; CDR3: CASSSQIGRTGNTIYF